The source of this TCR beta chain is a study of blood T cells in healthy people across ages. Remarks on this clonotype: Its antigen is still unknown.

Study conclusions and caveats: More naive CD4+ cells and higher diversity were found in long-lived than in aged donors.

Primers used in a second PCR of about 6 to 12 cycles were a sample-barcoded 5' primer and a J-beta primer mix. TCRdb redid the calling of the 5' RACE reads with MiXCR, one entry per CDR3 protein. The repertoire has some 800,000 distinct CDR3 sequences, roughly 25% of them found once; the top ten carry approximately 4%. This CDR3 is built from 16 residues. The germline gives CDR1 MNHEY, CDR2 SMNVEV (reference sequence). With 3 bases removed from V and 2 bases from J, the gap between germline ends came to 11 bases. This same sample was also part of a study on T cells of mothers and their children.

The chain couples TRBV27 to TRBJ2-6, with D unclear. Input material: blood. The sequence derives from a boy aged 5-17 years in good health. CDR3 region: CASSLVRNPGANVLTF. CDR3 in DNA: TGTGCCAGCAGTTTGGTTAGAAACCCTGGGGCCAACGTCCTGACTTTC.